Presented here are 18 T cell receptor beta chains from one specimen sequenced in a study of blood T cell repertoires in COVID-19. Clones were sequenced by immunoSEQ multiplex PCR, and TCRdb holds only the in-frame ones, with some missing. Found here are 35,000 to 50,000 clones, approximately 70% of them singletons; the top ten hold 5.5% to 6.5%. The sequenced material came from peripheral blood. These TCRs come from a man older than 75 with acute or convalescent COVID-19.

The chain uses TRBV15 and TRBJ2-1; 7 nucleotides agree with TRBD1. The CDR3 contains 17 residues. Unmatched junction bases numbered 12, after V lost 3 bases and J lost 4 bases. CDR1 and CDR2 (germline): LNHNV, YYDKDF (reference sequence). In DNA, the CDR3 is TGTGCCACCAGCAGGTACTCAGGGGGATTACGATACAATGAGCAGTTCTTC. It encodes CATSRYSGGLRYNEQFF.

The chain has TRBV15 and TRBJ2-1; D remains ambiguous. Germline CDR1 reads LNHNV; CDR2 reads YYDKDF (reference sequence). The CDR3 has 13 residues. Trimming pared 0 bases from V and 10 bases from J, leaving 10 bases between. This chain's CDR3 is CATSRDPAGEQFF. The DNA for the CDR3 is TGTGCCACCAGCAGAGATCCGGCAGGAGAGCAGTTCTTC.

The chain recombines TRBV11-2 with TRBJ2-5; a weak D match, TRBD2 (5 bases). Germline V gives CDR1 SGHAT, CDR2 FQNNGV. The germline V and J ends were trimmed by 5 bases and 4 bases, with 11 bases remaining between them. The CDR3 has 13 residues. The CDR3 here is CASSPGGAETQYF. As DNA, the CDR3 is TGTGCCAGCAGCCCTGGAGGTGCAGAGACCCAGTACTTC.

V and J are TRBV6-5 and TRBJ1-1; 8 bases fit TRBD1. J gave up 4 bases and V 3 bases, and 7 bases lay outside the gene matches. This CDR3 is 15 amino acids long. Germline loops: CDR1 MNHEY, CDR2 SVGAGI. For the CDR3, the DNA is TGTGCCAGCAGTTATTCGACAGGGGTGGGCACTGAAGCTTTCTTT. Its protein product is CASSYSTGVGTEAFF.

The chain is built from TRBV5-1 and TRBJ1-2, with TRBD1 as a possible D gene (6 bases). This CDR3 has 16 residues. Germline-derived CDR1 and CDR2 are SGHRS and YFSETQ. The V end was cut by 0 bases, the J end by 2 bases, with 14 bases between. The chain's CDR3 is CASSLGGTGKNYGYTF. For the CDR3, the DNA is TGCGCCAGCAGCTTGGGCGGAACAGGGAAGAACTATGGCTACACCTTC. The variable domain in full, completed from reference TRBV5-1 and TRBJ1-2, reads KAGVTQTPRYLIKTRGQQVTLSCSPISGHRSVSWYQQTPGQGLQFLFEYFSETQRNKGNFPGRFSGRQFSNSRSEMNVSTLELGDSALYLCASSLGGTGKNYGYTFGSGTRLTVV.

V is TRBV7-9 and J is TRBJ2-3; 8 positions agree with TRBD2. There are 16 residues in the CDR3. With 5 bases clipped from V and 0 bases from J, the junction kept 7 bases outside the gene matches. Germline CDR1 and CDR2: SEHNR and FQNEAQ (reference sequence). The CDR3 sequence: CASSGRLALSTDTQYF. The CDR3 nucleotides read TGTGCCAGCAGCGGGAGACTAGCGCTCAGCACAGATACGCAGTATTTT.

This chain connects TRBV13 to TRBJ2-7, with D uncertain. Germline CDR1 and CDR2: PRHDT and FYEKMQ (reference sequence). The CDR3 runs to 12 residues. V lost 5 bases and J 3 bases, leaving 8 bases between the germline ends. The CDR3 protein is CASSANRYEQYF. CDR3 bases: TGTGCCAGCAGCGCTAACCGCTACGAGCAGTACTTC.

The chain couples TRBV5-1 to TRBJ1-1, with a weak D call TRBD1 (6 bases). V gave up 5 bases and J gave up 3 bases, with 17 bases separating them. This CDR3 contains 15 residues. Germline lookup yields CDR1 SGHRS and CDR2 YFSETQ. This CDR3 reads CASRGVGGEDTEAFF. Here the CDR3 DNA reads TGCGCCAGCAGGGGGGTTGGGGGCGAGGACACTGAAGCTTTCTTT.

This clone was picked up a small number of times. The chain joins TRBV3-1 (or the pseudogene TRBV3-2) to TRBJ1-2; TRBD1 aligns across 9 bases. V shed 0 bases, J shed 4 bases, and the junction held 9 bases outside the gene matches. The CDR3 contains 17 residues. CDR1 and CDR2 from the germline V gene are LGHDT and YNNKEL (reference sequence). The CDR3 DNA sequence: TGTGCCAGCAGCCAAGATCCACTACAGGGGGCTGGCTATGGCTACACCTTC. Its protein is CASSQDPLQGAGYGYTF.

The chain links TRBV30 to TRBJ2-7; a weak D match, TRBD1 (5 bases). Germline V lookup: CDR1 GTSNPN, CDR2 SVGIG (reference sequence). There are 13 residues in the CDR3. The V end lost 2 bases, the J end lost 0 bases, and 8 bases lay between the germline ends. DNA of the CDR3: TGTGCCTGGAGTTTGACAGCCTCCTACGAGCAGTACTTC. The encoded protein is CAWSLTASYEQYF.

This chain uses TRBV5-4 with TRBJ2-1, with TRBD2 matching over 9 bases. Germline assignment: CDR1 SGHNT and CDR2 YYREEE (reference sequence). This CDR3 is 16 amino acids long. The V segment lost 4 bases and the J segment 0 bases; nucleotides outside the gene matches: 5. This CDR3 is CASSGSGGSSYNEQFF. The CDR3, as DNA: TGTGCCAGCAGCGGGAGCGGGGGGAGCTCCTACAATGAGCAGTTCTTC.

The rearrangement joins TRBV29-1 to TRBJ2-7; TRBD1 might be the D (5 bases). The germline V and J ends were trimmed by 5 bases and 0 bases, with 14 bases remaining between them. Germline assignment: CDR1 SQVTM and CDR2 ANQGSEA. The CDR3 spans 14 residues. For the CDR3, the DNA is TGCAGCGTTTTTGGTCAGGGAAGCTCCTACGAGCAGTACTTC. As protein: CSVFGQGSSYEQYF.

In this sample, this clone turned up a few times. The CDR3 loop is CASSLGTDGEAFF. The CDR3, as DNA: TGTGCCAGCAGCTTGGGGACAGACGGTGAAGCTTTCTTT. The chain employs TRBV5-4 and TRBJ1-1, with D possibly matching TRBD1 (6 bases). The CDR3 sequence is 13 residues long. With 0 bases removed from V and 7 bases from J, the gap between germline ends came to 10 bases. Germline V gene sequence: CDR1 SGHNT, CDR2 YYREEE (reference sequence).

J is TRBJ2-7 and V is TRBV3-1 (or the pseudogene TRBV3-2); no clear D. Trimming removed 4 bases at V and 2 bases at J, with 12 bases between. This CDR3 comprises 14 residues. Germline V gives CDR1 LGHDT, CDR2 YNNKEL (reference sequence). In nucleotides, the CDR3 is TGTGCCAGCAGCCCATCGGCAGGCCCCTACGAGCAGTACTTC. The encoded protein is CASSPSAGPYEQYF.

This chain links TRBV30 with TRBJ1-2, with 7 bases that match TRBD1. V dropped 3 bases and J dropped 7; count of bases not matched to a gene: 5. CDR3 length: 12 amino acids. CDR1 and CDR2 from the germline V gene are GTSNPN and SVGIG (reference sequence). DNA for the CDR3: TGTGCCTGGAGCCCTGGACAGGTTGGCTACACCTTC. Translated: CAWSPGQVGYTF. Full variable domain (remainder filled in from reference TRBV30 and TRBJ1-2): SQTIHQWPATLVQPVGSPLSLECTVEGTSNPNLYWYRQAAGRGLQLLFYSVGIGQISSEVPQNLSASRPQDRQFILSSKKLLLSDSGFYLCAWSPGQVGYTFGSGTRLTVV.

This chain connects TRBV6-4 to TRBJ1-1; TRBD1 matches 9 bases. V shed 6 bases, J shed 3 bases, and the junction held 5 bases outside the gene matches. Germline V lookup: CDR1 MRHNA, CDR2 SNTAGT. The CDR3 totals 14 residues. The CDR3 here is CASRRDREDTEAFF. The CDR3 coding sequence is TGTGCCAGCAGGAGGGACAGGGAGGACACTGAAGCTTTCTTT.

This chain links TRBV7-8 with TRBJ1-2, with 7 bases lining up with TRBD1. Unmatched junction bases numbered 8, after V lost 1 base and J lost 3 bases. The germline CDR1 and CDR2 sequences are SGHVS and FQNEAQ. The CDR3 is 16 amino acids. The CDR3 here is CASSLEARGRDYGYTF. Here the CDR3 DNA reads TGTGCCAGCAGCTTAGAAGCGAGGGGGCGCGACTATGGCTACACCTTC.

This clone was observed a single time. The chain is built from TRBV4-3 and TRBJ2-5; the D gene is possibly TRBD1 (7 bases). Germline loops: CDR1 LGHNA, CDR2 YSLEER. This CDR3 contains 15 residues. V was cut by 4 bases and J by 5 bases, with 17 bases left in between. The CDR3 protein is CASSLRVAGGETQYF. DNA for the CDR3: TGCGCCAGCAGCCTAAGGGTGGCAGGGGGGGAGACCCAGTACTTC.